The 9 T cell receptor beta chains below come from one sample, sequenced in a study of T cells expressing NK-cell markers. TCRdb reanalyzed the 5' RACE reads and collapses them to one entry per CDR3 protein, without DNA. In total, the table holds about 430,000 distinct CDR3 sequences. The specimen was blood T cells: a sorted CD56 or NKG2C T cell subset, CD4+ or CD8+ T cells, or bulk PBMC T cells (not recorded which). These receptors all stem from a woman aged 45-60 years in good health.

The chain combines TRBV30 with TRBJ1-4; TCRdb calls TRBD1, which cannot be checked without DNA. The germline V gene has CDR1 GTSNPN and CDR2 SVGIG (reference sequence). The CDR3 is 19 residues long. The CDR3 is CAWSVRRTGGAGSAEKLFF.

The rearrangement uses TRBV4-1 and TRBJ1-2; the TCRdb D gene call, TRBD1, has no DNA to confirm it. The CDR3 spans 15 residues. Germline CDR1 is MGHRA and CDR2 is YSYEKL. CDR3 protein: CASSPGQGAGYGYTF.

The chain recombines TRBV5-1 with TRBJ1-1; TCRdb designates TRBD1, a call that cannot be tested without DNA. This CDR3 contains 15 residues. Germline V gives CDR1 SGHRS, CDR2 YFSETQ. The CDR3: CASSLADRRWPEAFF. The full variable domain, in which reference TRBV5-1 and TRBJ1-1 provide the parts outside the CDR3, is KAGVTQTPRYLIKTRGQQVTLSCSPISGHRSVSWYQQTPGQGLQFLFEYFSETQRNKGNFPGRFSGRQFSNSRSEMNVSTLELGDSALYLCASSLADRRWPEAFFGQGTRLTVV.

Here the CDR3 reads CASSEVPGADTQYF. This chain links TRBV10-1 with TRBJ2-3; no DNA is available, so the TRBD1 call from TCRdb remains unchecked. Germline CDR1 WNHNN, CDR2 SYGVQD (reference sequence). The CDR3 is 14 residues long.

The genes are TRBV28 and TRBJ2-1. Per the germline V gene, CDR1 is MDHEN and CDR2 is SYDVKM. The CDR3 length is 14 residues. The CDR3 loop is CASSLAGSWIEQFF.

This chain uses TRBV11-3 with TRBJ2-5. CDR1 SGHNT and CDR2 YENEEA come from the germline V gene. CDR3 size: 14 residues. The CDR3 protein is CASSLGGRQETQYF.

This chain joins TRBV11-2 and TRBJ2-3. The CDR3 spans 16 residues. From germline, CDR1 is SGHAT and CDR2 FQNNGV. CDR3 region: CASSLEWRHRPDTQYF.

The gene calls are TRBV12-3 or TRBV12-4 and TRBJ2-5; TCRdb returns TRBD1, unconfirmable since there is no DNA. CDR3 length: 13 amino acids. CDR3 protein: CASSFTGLKTQYF.

V is TRBV5-1 and J is TRBJ1-2; TCRdb proposes TRBD1, but this gene call is untestable without DNA. The CDR3 contains 16 residues. Germline V gives CDR1 SGHRS, CDR2 YFSETQ. The CDR3 here is CASSLVTGRYNYGYTF.